One and the same sample provided the 6 T cell receptor beta chains below, sequenced in a study of cytotoxic CD8 clonotypes in ibrutinib-treated CLL. Method: immunoSEQ multiplex PCR; TCRdb's copy keeps in-frame clones and lacks some. This sample has about 160,000 clones; 81% occur once, and the top ten carry about 2.1%. The specimen was PBMCs, collected after 12 months of ibrutinib treatment. Source of these receptors: a human donor with chronic lymphocytic leukemia.

A single count supports this clone. This sequence joins TRBV10-3 and TRBJ1-4; D is undetermined. The CDR3 extends over 16 amino acids. CDR1 is ENHRY, CDR2 SYGVKD, per germline. V was trimmed by 3 bases and J by 7 bases, leaving 18 bases between them. The CDR3: CAISDPKAGYSEKLFF. The DNA of the CDR3 is TGTGCCATCAGTGACCCAAAGGCCGGTTACAGTGAAAAACTGTTTTTT.

V gene TRBV7-9 combines with J gene TRBJ1-1, with TRBD1 identical over 7 bases. The germline V gene encodes CDR1 SEHNR and CDR2 FQNEAQ (reference sequence). V lost 1 base, J lost 3 bases, and 8 bases stayed unmatched. The CDR3 runs 16 residues. CDR3 coding DNA: TGTGCCAGCAGCTTAGGAGGAGGGGGCGCAGACACTGAAGCTTTCTTT. Protein: CASSLGGGGADTEAFF.

This clone was detected only once. This sample includes further DNA sequences coding for the same CDR3. The chain recombines TRBV18 with TRBJ1-5, with TRBD1 matching 10 bases. The V gene's germline CDR1 is KGHSH and CDR2 LQKENI. V shed 2 bases and J 2 bases; nucleotides not matched to a gene: 0. The CDR3 runs to 15 residues. CDR3: CASSPGTGGNQPQHF. The CDR3 DNA reads as TGTGCCAGCTCACCAGGGACAGGGGGCAATCAGCCCCAGCATTTT.

The V and J genes are TRBV18 and TRBJ1-1; D is undetermined. Trimming cost V 1 base and J 7 bases, with 4 bases left between them. Germline loops: CDR1 KGHSH, CDR2 LQKENI. The CDR3 contains 11 residues. CDR3 nucleotide sequence: TGTGCCAGCTCACCACGGAGTGAAGCTTTCTTT. Protein product: CASSPRSEAFF.

The CDR3 bases are TGCGCCAGCAGCGGCCGGGACAGGGGTAATGAAAAACTGTTTTTT. It codes for CASSGRDRGNEKLFF. The gene calls are TRBV5-1 and TRBJ1-4; 10 nucleotides line up with TRBD1. The germline CDR1 and CDR2 sequences are SGHRS and YFSETQ. The CDR3 is 15 residues long. The V gene end was trimmed by 4 bases and the J gene end by 4 bases; junction bases not matched to a gene: 4.

This chain uses TRBV4-1 with TRBJ2-3; maybe TRBD2 (6 bases). Germline-derived CDR1 and CDR2 are MGHRA and YSYEKL. The V and J ends lost 1 base and 6 bases respectively, with 14 bases between them. The CDR3 consists of 15 residues. The CDR3 DNA reads TGCGCCAGCAGCCAAGCTAGCGCCTTTTCGGATACGCAGTATTTT. This gives the protein CASSQASAFSDTQYF.